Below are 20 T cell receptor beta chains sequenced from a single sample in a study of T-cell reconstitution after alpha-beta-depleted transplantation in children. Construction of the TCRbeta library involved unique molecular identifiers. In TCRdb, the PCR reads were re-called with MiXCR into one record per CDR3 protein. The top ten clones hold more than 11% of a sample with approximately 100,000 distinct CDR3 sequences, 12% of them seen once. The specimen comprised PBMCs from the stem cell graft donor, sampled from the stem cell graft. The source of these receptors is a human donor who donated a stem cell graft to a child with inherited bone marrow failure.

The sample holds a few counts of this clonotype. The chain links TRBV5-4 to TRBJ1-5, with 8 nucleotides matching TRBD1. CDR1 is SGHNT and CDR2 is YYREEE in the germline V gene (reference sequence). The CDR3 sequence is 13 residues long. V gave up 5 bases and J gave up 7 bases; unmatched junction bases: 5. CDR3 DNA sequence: TGTGCCAGCAGTCAGGGGGCGAGACAGCCCCAGCATTTT. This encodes CASSQGARQPQHF.

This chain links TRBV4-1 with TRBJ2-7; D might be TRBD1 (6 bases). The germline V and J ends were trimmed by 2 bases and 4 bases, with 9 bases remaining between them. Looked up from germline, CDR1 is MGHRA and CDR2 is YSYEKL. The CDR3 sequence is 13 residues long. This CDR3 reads CASSQNRDYEQYF. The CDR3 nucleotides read TGCGCCAGCAGCCAAAACAGGGATTACGAGCAGTACTTC.

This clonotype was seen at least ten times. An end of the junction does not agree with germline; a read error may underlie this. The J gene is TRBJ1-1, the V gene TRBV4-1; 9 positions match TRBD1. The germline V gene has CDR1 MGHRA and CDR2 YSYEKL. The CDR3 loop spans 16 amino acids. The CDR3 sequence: CAISQRDREQNTEAFF. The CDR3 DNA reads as TGCGCCATCAGCCAGAGGGACAGGGAACAGAACACTGAAGCTTTCTTT.

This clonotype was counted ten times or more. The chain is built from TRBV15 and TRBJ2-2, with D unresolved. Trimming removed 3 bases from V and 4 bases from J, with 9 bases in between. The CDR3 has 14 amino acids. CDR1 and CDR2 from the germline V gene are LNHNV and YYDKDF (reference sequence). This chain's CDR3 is CATSSRRGTGELFF. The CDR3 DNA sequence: TGTGCCACCAGCAGCCGGCGTGGCACCGGGGAGCTGTTTTTT.

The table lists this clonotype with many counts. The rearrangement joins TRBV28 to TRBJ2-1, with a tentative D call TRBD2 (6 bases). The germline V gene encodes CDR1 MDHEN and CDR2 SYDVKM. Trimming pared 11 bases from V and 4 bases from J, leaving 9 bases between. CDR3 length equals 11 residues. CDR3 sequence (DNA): TGTGCCTGGGGACTTTACAATGAGCAGTTCTTC. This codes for CAWGLYNEQFF.

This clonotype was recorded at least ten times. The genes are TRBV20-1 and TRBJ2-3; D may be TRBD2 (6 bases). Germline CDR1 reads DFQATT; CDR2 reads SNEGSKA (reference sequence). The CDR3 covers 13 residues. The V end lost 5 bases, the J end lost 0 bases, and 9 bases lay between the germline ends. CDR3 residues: CSAGSGSTDTQYF. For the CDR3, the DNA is TGCAGTGCTGGAAGCGGGAGCACAGATACGCAGTATTTT.

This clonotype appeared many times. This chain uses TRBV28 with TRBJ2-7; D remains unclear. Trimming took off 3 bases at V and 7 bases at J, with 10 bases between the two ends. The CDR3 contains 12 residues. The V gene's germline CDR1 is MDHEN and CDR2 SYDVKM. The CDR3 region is CASSLDEREQYF. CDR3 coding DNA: TGTGCCAGCAGTTTGGACGAGAGGGAGCAGTACTTC.

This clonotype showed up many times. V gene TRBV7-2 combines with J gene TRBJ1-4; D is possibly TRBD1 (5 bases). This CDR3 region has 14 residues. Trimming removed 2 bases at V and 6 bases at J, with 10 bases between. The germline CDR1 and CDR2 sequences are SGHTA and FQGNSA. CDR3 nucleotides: TGTGCCAGCAGCTTAAGGCAGGGCGATGAAAAACTGTTTTTT. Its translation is CASSLRQGDEKLFF.

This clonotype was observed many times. The CDR3 sequence: CASSQDPPGAGGAKNIQYF. The CDR3 nucleotides read TGCGCCAGCAGCCAAGACCCGCCCGGAGCGGGAGGGGCCAAAAACATTCAGTACTTC. This chain uses TRBV4-3 with TRBJ2-4, with 10 positions matching TRBD2. Germline values: CDR1 LGHNA, CDR2 YSLEER. V gave up 0 bases and J gave up 1 base; unmatched junction bases: 9. This CDR3 is 19 amino acids long.

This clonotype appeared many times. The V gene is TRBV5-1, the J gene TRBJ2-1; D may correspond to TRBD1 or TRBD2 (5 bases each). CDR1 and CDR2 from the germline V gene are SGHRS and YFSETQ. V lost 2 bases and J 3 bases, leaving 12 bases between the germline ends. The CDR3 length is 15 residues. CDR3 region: CASSFLGGDYNEQFF. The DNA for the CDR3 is TGCGCCAGCAGCTTCCTTGGGGGAGACTACAATGAGCAGTTCTTC.

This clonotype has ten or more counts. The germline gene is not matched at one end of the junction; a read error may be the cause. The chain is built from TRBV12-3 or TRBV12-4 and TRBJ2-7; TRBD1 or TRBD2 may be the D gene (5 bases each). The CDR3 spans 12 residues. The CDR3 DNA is TGCGCCAGCAGCTTTGGGGGATACGAGCAGTACTTC. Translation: CASSFGGYEQYF.

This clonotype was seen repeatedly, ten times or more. In DNA form, the CDR3 reads TGTGCCAGCAGCTCCTTTGGGGGCAATACCTACGAGCAGTACTTC. This codes for CASSSFGGNTYEQYF. V and J are TRBV7-2 and TRBJ2-7; tentatively, D is TRBD1 (6 bases). Deletions cut 4 bases from V and 2 bases from J, with 15 bases between. This CDR3 contains 15 residues. Germline loops: CDR1 SGHTA, CDR2 FQGNSA. The whole variable domain, filled in from reference TRBV7-2 and TRBJ2-7, reads GAGVSQSPSNKVTEKGKDVELRCDPISGHTALYWYRQSLGQGLEFLIYFQGNSAPDKSGLPSDRFSAERTGGSVSTLTIQRTQQEDSAVYLCASSSFGGNTYEQYFGPGTRLTVT.

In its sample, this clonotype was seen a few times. For the CDR3, the DNA is TGTGCCAGCAGTTTCACCCCTGAAATCGTCAGGGACGACACTGAAGCTTTCTTT. Its protein product is CASSFTPEIVRDDTEAFF. V gene TRBV6-2 or TRBV6-3 combines with J gene TRBJ1-1; perhaps TRBD1 as D (5 bases). Germline lookup yields CDR1 MNHEY and CDR2 SVGEGT. V dropped 4 bases and J dropped 3 bases, with 24 bases sitting between them. The CDR3 length is 18 residues.

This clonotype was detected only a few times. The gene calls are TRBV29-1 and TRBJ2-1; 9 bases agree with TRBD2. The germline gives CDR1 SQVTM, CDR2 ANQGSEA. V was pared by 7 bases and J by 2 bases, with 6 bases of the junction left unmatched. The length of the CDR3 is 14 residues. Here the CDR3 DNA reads TGCAGCGCCTCGACTAGCGGAACCTACAATGAGCAGTTCTTC. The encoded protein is CSASTSGTYNEQFF.

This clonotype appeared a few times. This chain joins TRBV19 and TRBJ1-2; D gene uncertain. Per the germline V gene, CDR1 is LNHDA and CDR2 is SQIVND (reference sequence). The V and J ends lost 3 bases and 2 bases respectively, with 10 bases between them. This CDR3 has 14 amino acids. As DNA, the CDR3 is TGTGCCAGTAGTATGTTAGGGCAGAACTATGGCTACACCTTC. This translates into CASSMLGQNYGYTF.

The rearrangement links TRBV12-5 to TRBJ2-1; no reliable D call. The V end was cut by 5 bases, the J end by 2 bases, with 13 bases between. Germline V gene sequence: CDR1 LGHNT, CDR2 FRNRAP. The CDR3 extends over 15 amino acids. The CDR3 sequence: CASGPLTCPYNEQFF. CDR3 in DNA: TGTGCTAGTGGTCCGTTGACATGCCCCTACAATGAGCAGTTCTTC.

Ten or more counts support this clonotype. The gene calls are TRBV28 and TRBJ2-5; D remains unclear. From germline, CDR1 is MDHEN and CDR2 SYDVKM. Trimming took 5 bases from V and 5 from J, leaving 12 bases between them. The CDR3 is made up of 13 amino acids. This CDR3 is CASSRPSLETQYF. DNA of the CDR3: TGTGCCAGCAGTCGCCCGTCCCTTGAGACCCAGTACTTC. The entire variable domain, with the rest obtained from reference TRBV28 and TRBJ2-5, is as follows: DVKVTQSSRYLVKRTGEKVFLECVQDMDHENMFWYRQDPGLGLRLIYFSYDVKMKEKGDIPEGYSVSREKKERFSLILESASTNQTSMYLCASSRPSLETQYFGPGTRLLVL.

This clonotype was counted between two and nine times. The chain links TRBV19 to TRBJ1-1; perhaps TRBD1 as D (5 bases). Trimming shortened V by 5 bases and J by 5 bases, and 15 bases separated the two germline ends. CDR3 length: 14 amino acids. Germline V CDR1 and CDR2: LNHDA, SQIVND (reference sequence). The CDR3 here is CASSSGALGTEAFF. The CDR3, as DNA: TGTGCCAGTAGTTCCGGGGCGTTGGGAACTGAAGCTTTCTTT. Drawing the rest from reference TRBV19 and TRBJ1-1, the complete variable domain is DGGITQSPKYLFRKEGQNVTLSCEQNLNHDAMYWYRQDPGQGLRLIYYSQIVNDFQKGDIAEGYSVSREKKESFPLTVTSAQKNPTAFYLCASSSGALGTEAFFGQGTRLTVV.

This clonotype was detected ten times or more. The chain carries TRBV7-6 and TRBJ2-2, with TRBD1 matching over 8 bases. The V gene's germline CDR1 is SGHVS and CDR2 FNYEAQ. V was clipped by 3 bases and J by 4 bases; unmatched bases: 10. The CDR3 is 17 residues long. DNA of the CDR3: TGTGCCAGCAGCTTGGGTCCGGGACAGGCTACCACCGGGGAGCTGTTTTTT. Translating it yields CASSLGPGQATTGELFF.

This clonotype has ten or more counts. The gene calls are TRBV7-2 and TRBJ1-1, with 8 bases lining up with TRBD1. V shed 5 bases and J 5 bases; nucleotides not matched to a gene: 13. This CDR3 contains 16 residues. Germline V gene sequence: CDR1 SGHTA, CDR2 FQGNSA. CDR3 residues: CASSRTRVRGHTEAFF. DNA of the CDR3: TGTGCCAGCAGCCGGACGCGGGTCAGGGGGCATACTGAAGCTTTCTTT.